Shown below are 24 T cell receptor beta chains from a single sample sequenced in a study of cytomegalovirus exposure and HLA in healthy donors. The study ran its PCR with 60 Vbeta and 13 Jbeta primers. Repertoires were generated with immunoSEQ multiplex PCR, while TCRdb's copy carries only in-frame clones and drops some. The sample carries 65,000 or so clones, approximately 75% recorded once. Input material: PBMCs. These receptor sequences come from a woman between 40 and 55 years old in good health and CMV-seropositive.

V gene TRBV15 combines with J gene TRBJ2-7; 9 positions match TRBD2. CDR3 length: 17 amino acids. Germline values: CDR1 LNHNV, CDR2 YYDKDF (reference sequence). The trim removed 1 base at V and 5 bases at J, leaving 12 bases unmatched. The CDR3 region is CATSRAVGRRGGNEQYF. CDR3 in DNA: TGTGCCACCAGCAGAGCGGTGGGAAGGCGGGGGGGGAACGAGCAGTACTTC.

The V and J genes are TRBV30 and TRBJ1-2; 10 bases align to TRBD1. There are 12 residues in the CDR3. The trim removed 7 bases at V and 5 bases at J, leaving 4 bases unmatched. From germline, CDR1 is GTSNPN and CDR2 SVGIG (reference sequence). In nucleotides, the CDR3 is TGTGCCTCGATGGGACAGGGGTATGGCTACACCTTC. It encodes CASMGQGYGYTF.

The DNA for the CDR3 is TGTGCCAGCAGTCTCCGACGGGGTGAGCAGTTCTTC. The encoded protein is CASSLRRGEQFF. The genes are TRBV6-5 and TRBJ2-1; tentative D call: TRBD2 (5 bases). The germline gives CDR1 MNHEY, CDR2 SVGAGI. V was trimmed by 5 bases and J by 9 bases, leaving 11 bases between them. The CDR3 extends over 12 amino acids.

The sample holds a few counts of this clone. V is TRBV9 and J is TRBJ2-7, with 9 bases fitting TRBD1. The CDR3 is 15 amino acids. V lost 0 bases to trimming and J lost 7 bases; unmatched junction nucleotides: 8. Germline CDR1 SGDLS, CDR2 YYNGEE. CDR3 nucleotides: TGTGCCAGCAGCGTAGCCGCGGGACAGGGATTTGAGCAGTACTTC. Translating it yields CASSVAAGQGFEQYF.

This clone has only one observation. The CDR3 DNA reads as TGCGCCAGCAGCCACAAGGGAGTGACTAGCGGGGGGGAGTTTCTAGCCAAAAACATTCAGTACTTC. Translating gives CASSHKGVTSGGEFLAKNIQYF. The J gene is TRBJ2-4, the V gene TRBV4-1; the match to TRBD2 covers 14 bases. The CDR3 length is 22 residues. Trimming at V came to 3 bases and at J to 0 bases, leaving 16 bases not matched to a gene. In germline, CDR1 is MGHRA, CDR2 YSYEKL.

The V and J genes are TRBV19 and TRBJ2-1, with 11 bases matching TRBD2. This CDR3 region has 16 residues. The V and J ends lost 7 bases and 1 base, in that order; junction bases with no gene match: 6. Per the germline V gene, CDR1 is LNHDA and CDR2 is SQIVND (reference sequence). Here the CDR3 DNA reads TGTGCCAGTACCGTAAGACTAGCGGGGTCCTACAATGAGCAGTTCTTC. Protein: CASTVRLAGSYNEQFF.

This chain links TRBV7-2 with TRBJ1-3, with D unresolved. The CDR3 extends over 13 amino acids. Germline loops: CDR1 SGHTA, CDR2 FQGNSA. V was clipped by 6 bases and J by 2 bases, with 8 bases between them. The CDR3 spells CASSPGTGNTIYF. CDR3 nucleotide sequence: TGTGCCAGCAGTCCGGGGACTGGAAACACCATATATTTT.

This chain links TRBV27 with TRBJ2-3; D is uncertain. V lost 6 bases and J 0 bases, leaving 10 bases between the germline ends. Germline V lookup: CDR1 MNHEY, CDR2 SMNVEV (reference sequence). The CDR3 runs to 14 residues. CDR3 DNA sequence: TGTGCCAGCAGCCCGAGGCCTAGCACAGATACGCAGTATTTT. Its translation: CASSPRPSTDTQYF.

There are a few counts of this clone. V is TRBV7-9 and J is TRBJ1-2, with 12 bases lining up with TRBD1. Germline V gene lookup returns CDR1 SEHNR and CDR2 FQNEAQ (reference sequence). V lost 5 bases to trimming and J lost 7 bases; unmatched junction nucleotides: 5. This CDR3 comprises 14 residues. Here the CDR3 reads CASSIGTGGIGYTF. CDR3 nucleotide sequence: TGTGCCAGCAGCATCGGGACAGGGGGCATTGGCTACACCTTC. The complete variable domain, with remaining parts taken from reference TRBV7-9 and TRBJ1-2, reads DTGVSQNPRHKITKRGQNVTFRCDPISEHNRLYWYRQTLGQGPEFLTYFQNEAQLEKSRLLSDRFSAERPKGSFSTLEIQRTEQGDSAMYLCASSIGTGGIGYTFGSGTRLTVV.

The rearrangement joins TRBV18 to TRBJ1-6; the D is unclear. V lost 5 bases and J 3 bases, leaving 8 bases between the germline ends. Germline lookup yields CDR1 KGHSH and CDR2 LQKENI. The CDR3 consists of 14 residues. The CDR3 spells CASSAGSYNSPLHF. CDR3 in DNA: TGTGCCAGCTCAGCGGGGAGCTATAATTCACCCCTCCACTTT.

V gene TRBV14 combines with J gene TRBJ1-4, with 7 bases identical to TRBD1. Trimming removed 5 bases from V and 4 bases from J; junction bases left unmatched: 7. CDR3 size: 15 residues. Germline V lookup: CDR1 SGHDN, CDR2 FVKESK. The DNA of the CDR3 is TGTGCCAGCAGCACTGCGGGACAGATTAATGAAAAACTGTTTTTT. Protein sequence: CASSTAGQINEKLFF.

The rearrangement joins TRBV4-2 to TRBJ2-5, with 13 positions matching TRBD2. Germline assignment: CDR1 LGHNA and CDR2 YNFKEQ. V shed 1 base and J 5 bases; nucleotides not matched to a gene: 13. The CDR3 length is 19 residues. CDR3 nucleotide sequence: TGTGCCAGCAGCCAAGTCAGGGCTACTAGCGGGGGGGCTAGGGAGACCCAGTACTTC. Translating it yields CASSQVRATSGGARETQYF.

This clone was seen once. V gene TRBV5-1 combines with J gene TRBJ2-6, with D possibly matching TRBD2 (6 bases). The ends were cut back, 0 bases at V and 2 bases at J, with 9 bases in the middle. The CDR3 covers 16 residues. Germline V gene lookup returns CDR1 SGHRS and CDR2 YFSETQ. This chain's CDR3 is CASSLVGGAGANVLTF. The CDR3 DNA follows: TGCGCCAGCAGCTTGGTAGGCGGGGCTGGGGCCAACGTCCTGACTTTC.

The chain recombines TRBV11-2 with TRBJ2-1; the match to TRBD1 covers 11 bases. With V trimmed by 5 bases and J by 4 bases, 4 bases remained unmatched. This CDR3 has 15 residues. Germline CDR1 is SGHAT and CDR2 is FQNNGV. CDR3 nucleotides: TGTGCCAGCAGCCGGGACAGGGGGGCATACAATGAGCAGTTCTTC. Protein sequence: CASSRDRGAYNEQFF.

This rearrangement joins TRBV6-6 to TRBJ1-5, with D perhaps TRBD1 (6 bases). CDR1 is MNHNY and CDR2 is SVGAGI in the germline V gene (reference sequence). The V gene lost 2 bases and the J gene lost 2 bases, with 10 bases spanning the gap. The CDR3 has 15 amino acids. The DNA of the CDR3 is TGTGCCAGCAGTTACGGGGGGGCTGGCAATCAGCCCCAGCATTTT. Its translation is CASSYGGAGNQPQHF.

This clone was observed once. The chain has TRBV6-4 and TRBJ2-3; D perhaps matches TRBD1 (5 bases). Trimming left V 0 bases short and J 1 base short, with 11 bases between. The CDR3 loop spans 16 amino acids. Germline V lookup: CDR1 MRHNA, CDR2 SNTAGT. CDR3 loop: CASSDSSRVGTDTQYF. Here the CDR3 DNA reads TGTGCCAGCAGTGACTCGAGCAGGGTCGGCACAGATACGCAGTATTTT.

On this clone: In the same sample, other DNA sequences code for this CDR3. The V and J genes are TRBV29-1 and TRBJ1-1; the match to TRBD1 covers 9 bases. The CDR3 loop spans 13 amino acids. The J segment lost 2 bases and the V segment lost 4 bases, leaving 2 bases of the junction unmatched. Germline values: CDR1 SQVTM, CDR2 ANQGSEA. The CDR3 loop is CSVGGQGNTEAFF. Written as DNA, the CDR3 is TGCAGCGTTGGGGGACAGGGTAACACTGAAGCTTTCTTT.

The V and J genes are TRBV28 and TRBJ1-5; a weak D match, TRBD1 (5 bases). CDR1 and CDR2 from the germline V gene are MDHEN and SYDVKM. The CDR3 totals 15 residues. Trimming cost V 1 base and J 6 bases, with 13 bases left between them. The CDR3 coding sequence is TGTGCCAGCAGTTTATTCCGGGGGGAGAGTCAGCCCCAGCATTTT. Its protein product is CASSLFRGESQPQHF.

The genes are TRBV7-9 and TRBJ2-7; possibly TRBD1 for D (5 bases). Germline V gene lookup returns CDR1 SEHNR and CDR2 FQNEAQ (reference sequence). Trimming left V 5 bases short and J 0 bases short, with 20 bases between. The CDR3 spans 17 residues. CDR3 protein: CASSLLVGPRSSYEQYF. In DNA, the CDR3 is TGTGCCAGCAGCCTCCTGGTGGGGCCGAGGAGCTCCTACGAGCAGTACTTC.

The rearrangement links TRBV5-1 to TRBJ1-2; D call uncertain. Deletions cut 4 bases from V and 4 bases from J, with 11 bases between. The CDR3 extends over 13 amino acids. Per the germline V gene, CDR1 is SGHRS and CDR2 is YFSETQ. CDR3: CASSPEEVYGYTF. The CDR3 DNA sequence: TGCGCCAGCAGCCCGGAGGAAGTCTATGGCTACACCTTC.

The J gene is TRBJ2-5, the V gene TRBV5-1; D possibly corresponds to TRBD1 (6 bases). The CDR3 runs to 13 residues. V was shortened by 4 bases and J by 1 base, with 8 bases between the two germline ends. CDR1 is SGHRS, CDR2 YFSETQ, per germline. CDR3 amino acids: CASSRGSQETQYF. CDR3 nucleotide sequence: TGCGCCAGCAGCAGGGGGTCCCAAGAGACCCAGTACTTC.

Only one count was recorded for this clone. The rearrangement links TRBV7-2 to TRBJ1-1; D gene unclear. V lost 2 bases to trimming and J lost 1 base, with 14 bases between them. Germline assignment: CDR1 SGHTA and CDR2 FQGNSA. This CDR3 is built from 16 residues. The CDR3 coding sequence is TGTGCCAGCAGCTTACGAGGTCTGGTTGCGAACACTGAAGCTTTCTTT. As protein: CASSLRGLVANTEAFF.

The sample holds one count of this clone. V gene TRBV10-3 combines with J gene TRBJ2-5; possible D gene TRBD1, 6 bases. Germline V gives CDR1 ENHRY, CDR2 SYGVKD. The CDR3 totals 12 residues. V was shortened by 8 bases and J by 5 bases, with 12 bases between the two germline ends. CDR3 region: CAISSGVETQYF. Written as DNA, the CDR3 is TGTGCCATCTCGTCAGGGGTGGAGACCCAGTACTTC.

The sample holds a few counts of this clone. At the DNA level, this CDR3 is encoded by other sequences in the same sample as well. CDR3 in DNA: TGTGCCATCAGTGAGTCGGAGGCTAGCGGGGATCACAATGAGCAGTTCTTC. Amino acid sequence: CAISESEASGDHNEQFF. V is TRBV10-3 and J is TRBJ2-1, with TRBD2 matching 9 bases. The germline V gene encodes CDR1 ENHRY and CDR2 SYGVKD. V dropped 0 bases and J dropped 5; count of bases not matched to a gene: 8. The CDR3 sequence is 17 residues long.